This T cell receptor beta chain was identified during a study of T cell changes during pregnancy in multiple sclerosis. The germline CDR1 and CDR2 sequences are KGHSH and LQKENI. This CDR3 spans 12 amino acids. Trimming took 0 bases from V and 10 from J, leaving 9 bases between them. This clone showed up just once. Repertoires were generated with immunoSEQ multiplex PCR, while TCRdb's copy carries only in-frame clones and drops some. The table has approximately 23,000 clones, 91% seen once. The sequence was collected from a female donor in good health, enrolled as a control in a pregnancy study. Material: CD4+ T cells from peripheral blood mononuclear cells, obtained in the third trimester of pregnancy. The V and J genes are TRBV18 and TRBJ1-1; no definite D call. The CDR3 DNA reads TGTGCCAGCTCACCACCGGCCCGAGGAGCTTTCTTT. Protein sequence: CASSPPARGAFF. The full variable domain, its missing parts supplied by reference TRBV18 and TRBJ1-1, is NAGVMQNPRHLVRRRGQEARLRCSPMKGHSHVYWYRQLPEEGLKFMVYLQKENIIDESGMPKERFSAEFPKEGPSILRIQQVVRGDSAAYFCASSPPARGAFFGQGTRLTVV.